One sample yielded the 18 T cell receptor beta chains listed below, sequenced in a study of CD8 T cells in Susac syndrome. RNA amounts of about 0.5 to 1 ug underwent reverse transcription with random hexamers. TCRdb reprocessed the immunoSEQ multiplex PCR reads with MiXCR, giving one entry per CDR3 protein. This sample has roughly 50,000 distinct CDR3 sequences, with 80% to 95% found just once. The sample was CD8+ T cells from PBMCs. The receptors derive from a human donor in good health.

The chain combines TRBV6-2 or TRBV6-3 with TRBJ1-5; D is unresolved. The ends were cut back, 4 bases at V and 7 bases at J, with 8 bases in the middle. The V gene's germline CDR1 is MNHEY and CDR2 SVGEGT. CDR3 length: 12 residues. CDR3 in amino acids: CASSLSGQPQHF. The CDR3 DNA sequence: TGTGCCAGCAGTTTGTCTGGCCAGCCCCAGCATTTT.

V usage is TRBV29-1 and J usage is TRBJ2-7; 9 bases are shared with TRBD2. Germline V gene sequence: CDR1 SQVTM, CDR2 ANQGSEA. The CDR3 spans 12 residues. With 4 bases clipped from V and 3 bases from J, the junction kept 1 base outside the gene matches. The CDR3 spells CSVASGNYEQYF. CDR3 in DNA: TGCAGCGTTGCTAGCGGGAACTACGAGCAGTACTTC.

This chain links TRBV7-9 with TRBJ2-1; D not resolved. The germline gives CDR1 SEHNR, CDR2 FQNEAQ (reference sequence). V was shortened by 5 bases and J by 5 bases, with 7 bases between the two germline ends. The CDR3 is made up of 12 amino acids. The CDR3 DNA reads as TGTGCCAGCAGCCTTCCGGACAATGAGCAGTTCTTC. The encoded protein is CASSLPDNEQFF.

V is TRBV5-1 and J is TRBJ2-3; tentatively, D is TRBD1 or TRBD2 (5 bases each). In germline, CDR1 is SGHRS, CDR2 YFSETQ. The CDR3 consists of 14 residues. V was pared by 4 bases and J by 0 bases, with 9 bases between. The CDR3 here is CASSLWDSTDTQYF. CDR3 DNA: TGCGCCAGCAGCCTCTGGGACAGCACAGATACGCAGTATTTT.

The table lists this clonotype with a count of one. DNA of the CDR3: TGCGCCAGCAGCCAAGATATAGGGACAGGGGTTTACGAGCAGTACTTC. This translates into CASSQDIGTGVYEQYF. The chain carries TRBV4-1 and TRBJ2-7, with TRBD1 matching over 10 bases. J gave up 4 bases and V 0 bases, and 6 bases lay outside the gene matches. The CDR3 has 16 amino acids. The germline V gene has CDR1 MGHRA and CDR2 YSYEKL.

The gene calls are TRBV7-9 and TRBJ2-5; 10 bases fit TRBD1. Losses at the gene ends were 0 bases for V and 4 bases for J; bases not matched to a gene: 5. Germline CDR1 is SEHNR and CDR2 is FQNEAQ (reference sequence). The CDR3 consists of 16 residues. Here the CDR3 reads CASSLAGDRGRETQYF. The CDR3 DNA reads as TGTGCCAGCAGCTTAGCGGGGGACAGGGGAAGAGAGACCCAGTACTTC.

The chain is built from TRBV6-5 and TRBJ2-7, with a weak D call TRBD1 (5 bases). V lost 0 bases, J lost 6 bases, and 9 bases lay in between. The CDR3 is 13 residues long. Germline loops: CDR1 MNHEY, CDR2 SVGAGI. The CDR3 protein is CASSYSIGAEQYF. For the CDR3, the DNA is TGTGCCAGCAGTTACTCGATAGGGGCCGAGCAGTACTTC.

V usage is TRBV28 and J usage is TRBJ2-7, with a tentative D call TRBD1 (6 bases). From germline, CDR1 is MDHEN and CDR2 SYDVKM. The CDR3 is made up of 14 amino acids. The V and J ends lost 6 bases and 0 bases respectively, with 12 bases between them. The CDR3 DNA reads as TGTGCCAGCAGCACCAGGGACACCTCCTACGAGCAGTACTTC. It specifies CASSTRDTSYEQYF.

The chain is built from TRBV28 and TRBJ2-7; no clear D. CDR3 length: 11 residues. Germline assignment: CDR1 MDHEN and CDR2 SYDVKM. V was cut by 5 bases and J by 8 bases, with 10 bases left in between. The CDR3 region is CASSPDYQQYF. The CDR3 bases are TGTGCCAGCAGTCCCGATTATCAGCAGTACTTC.

The chain links TRBV11-2 to TRBJ1-5; 8 positions match TRBD1. This CDR3 is 13 amino acids long. Unmatched junction bases numbered 2, after V lost 3 bases and J lost 7 bases. Germline lookup yields CDR1 SGHAT and CDR2 FQNNGV. DNA for the CDR3: TGTGCCAGCAGCTTGGACAGGGCGCAGCCCCAGCATTTT. It translates to CASSLDRAQPQHF.

The chain links TRBV25-1 to TRBJ1-2; D is unclear. The length of the CDR3 is 14 residues. The germline CDR1 and CDR2 sequences are MGHDK and SYGVNS. Between the trimmed V and J ends, which lost 0 bases and 7 bases, there was a span of 12 bases. The CDR3 sequence: CASSEYGHGFGYTF. Written as DNA, the CDR3 is TGTGCCAGCAGTGAATACGGTCATGGGTTTGGCTACACCTTC.

The rearrangement joins TRBV25-1 to TRBJ2-1; D remains ambiguous. Germline V lookup: CDR1 MGHDK, CDR2 SYGVNS. This CDR3 has 14 residues. V was trimmed by 1 base and J by 7 bases, leaving 11 bases between them. The CDR3 here is CASSEFSGSNEQFF. The DNA of the CDR3 is TGTGCCAGCAGTGAATTCTCAGGATCAAATGAGCAGTTCTTC.

The genes are TRBV19 and TRBJ2-7; D possibly matches TRBD1 or TRBD2 (5 bases each). This CDR3 spans 13 amino acids. The germline V gene encodes CDR1 LNHDA and CDR2 SQIVND (reference sequence). The V end lost 5 bases, the J end lost 4 bases, and 12 bases lay between the germline ends. The CDR3 region is CASSDGGFYEQYF. CDR3 sequence (DNA): TGTGCCAGTAGTGATGGGGGATTTTACGAGCAGTACTTC.

CDR3 in DNA: TGTGCCTGGAGCGGGGAGGGGAATCAGCCCCAGCATTTT. Residues: CAWSGEGNQPQHF. The rearrangement joins TRBV30 to TRBJ1-5; D is perhaps TRBD1 (5 bases). Trimming stripped 3 bases from V and 4 bases from J, with 10 bases between. CDR3 size: 13 residues. CDR1 and CDR2 from the germline V gene are GTSNPN and SVGIG (reference sequence).

The chain is built from TRBV7-9 and TRBJ2-5; maybe TRBD2 (6 bases). The germline V and J ends were trimmed by 5 bases and 2 bases, with 12 bases remaining between them. The germline gives CDR1 SEHNR, CDR2 FQNEAQ (reference sequence). The CDR3 totals 14 residues. CDR3 nucleotide sequence: TGTGCCAGCAGCCGTGGAGGACTACAAGAGACCCAGTACTTC. As protein: CASSRGGLQETQYF.

Only a few counts were recorded for this clonotype. The genes are TRBV27 and TRBJ2-1, with D unresolved. The CDR3 is 12 residues long. The germline V and J ends were trimmed by 3 bases and 8 bases, with 8 bases remaining between them. Germline V lookup: CDR1 MNHEY, CDR2 SMNVEV (reference sequence). The CDR3 bases are TGTGCCAGCAGTTTGTTAGGAGATGAGCAGTTCTTC. Translation gives CASSLLGDEQFF.

This clonotype was picked up a small number of times. This sequence joins TRBV7-6 and TRBJ2-7, with a weak D call TRBD2 (5 bases). Per the germline V gene, CDR1 is SGHVS and CDR2 is FNYEAQ. The CDR3 contains 13 residues. The V gene lost 1 base and the J gene lost 5 bases, with 9 bases spanning the gap. The CDR3 nucleotides read TGTGCCAGCAGCTTAGGCGGGCTCAACGAGCAGTACTTC. It translates to CASSLGGLNEQYF.

The chain links TRBV4-1 to TRBJ2-1; 9 positions match TRBD1. With V trimmed by 4 bases and J by 7 bases, 8 bases remained unmatched. Germline V gene sequence: CDR1 MGHRA, CDR2 YSYEKL. The CDR3 is 15 residues long. The chain's CDR3 is CASSLVRQGGNEQFF. DNA of the CDR3: TGCGCCAGCAGCCTTGTAAGACAGGGGGGGAATGAGCAGTTCTTC.